These 26 T cell receptor beta chains were all obtained from the same sample, sequenced in a study of shared clonotypes between healthy human individuals. Sequenced by immunoSEQ multiplex PCR; TCRdb stores in-frame clones only, minus some. This sample has about 470,000 clones, with around 75% found just once. The sequenced material came from PBMCs. The receptors were gathered from a woman aged 35 to 49 in good health. Some clones in this sample may be carry-over from other donors' samples.

The rearrangement joins TRBV5-6 to TRBJ1-2, with 7 positions matching TRBD1. The CDR3 extends over 17 amino acids. J gave up 4 bases and V 2 bases, and 14 bases lay outside the gene matches. Germline V CDR1 and CDR2: SGHDT, YYEEEE. This CDR3 reads CASSFQGTVSFAYGYTF. CDR3 in DNA: TGTGCCAGCAGCTTTCAGGGGACAGTCAGTTTCGCCTATGGCTACACCTTC.

The chain links TRBV7-3 to TRBJ2-1; 9 bases map to TRBD2. V lost 5 bases, J lost 4 bases, and 6 bases stayed unmatched. Germline V lookup: CDR1 SGHTA, CDR2 FQGTGA. The CDR3 sequence is 15 residues long. The CDR3 nucleotides read TGTGCCAGCAGCGGGGCCGCGGGAGGGTACAATGAGCAGTTCTTC. Translated, it gives CASSGAAGGYNEQFF.

This chain connects TRBV28 to TRBJ2-5; TRBD1 is a possible D gene (7 bases). From germline, CDR1 is MDHEN and CDR2 SYDVKM. This CDR3 comprises 15 residues. The germline V and J ends were trimmed by 2 bases and 5 bases, with 15 bases remaining between them. The CDR3 protein is CASSLRQGGVETQYF. DNA of the CDR3: TGTGCCAGCAGTTTACGACAGGGAGGTGTCGAGACCCAGTACTTC.

The DNA for the CDR3 is TGTGCCAGCACTCTCCGGCGGGAAGGAGAGACCCAGTACTTC. It codes for CASTLRREGETQYF. The rearrangement joins TRBV7-2 to TRBJ2-5; possible D gene TRBD2, 6 bases. V lost 7 bases, J lost 4 bases, and 16 bases lay in between. This CDR3 is built from 14 residues. The germline V gene has CDR1 SGHTA and CDR2 FQGNSA.

Details on this clone: Its ends do not fully match the called genes, so a read error is possible. V and J are TRBV28 and TRBJ2-1, with 11 positions matching TRBD2. The CDR3 runs to 17 residues. Germline V gene lookup returns CDR1 MDHEN and CDR2 SYDVKM. The CDR3 region is CASSLVLLAGGYNEQFF. CDR3 DNA sequence: TGCGCCAGCAGTTTAGTTCTCCTAGCGGGAGGCTACAATGAGCAGTTCTTC.

With respect to this clone: In this CDR3 the conserved last residue, phenylalanine or tryptophan, is missing, so a read error is likely. The chain combines TRBV29-1 with TRBJ1-1, with 9 positions matching TRBD1. The germline V gene encodes CDR1 SQVTM and CDR2 ANQGSEA. V lost 2 bases and J lost 8; bases outside the gene matches: 3. The CDR3 extends over 12 amino acids. The CDR3 DNA reads as TGCAGCGTTGAAAGACAGGGGGAGGAAGCTTTCTAT. It yields the protein CSVERQGEEAFY.

In DNA form, the CDR3 reads TGCGCCAGCAGCCAAGTGGTGCGTCGGGGCTCCTACAATGAGCAGTTCTTC. This encodes CASSQVVRRGSYNEQFF. This rearrangement joins TRBV4-1 to TRBJ2-1; D is perhaps TRBD2 (5 bases). Looked up from germline, CDR1 is MGHRA and CDR2 is YSYEKL. The CDR3 totals 17 residues. Trimming stripped 1 base from V and 0 bases from J, with 13 bases between.

The rearrangement uses TRBV18 and TRBJ2-5, with D unclear. Between the trimmed V and J ends, which lost 3 bases and 0 bases, there was a span of 8 bases. This CDR3 contains 14 residues. Germline V gene sequence: CDR1 KGHSH, CDR2 LQKENI. The CDR3 spells CASSPLGNQETQYF. The CDR3, as DNA: TGTGCCAGCTCACCGCTCGGTAACCAAGAGACCCAGTACTTC.

This rearrangement joins TRBV18 to TRBJ2-2, with TRBD1 matching 7 bases. This CDR3 spans 16 amino acids. Germline V lookup: CDR1 KGHSH, CDR2 LQKENI. V shed 3 bases, J shed 4 bases, and the junction held 8 bases outside the gene matches. The CDR3 DNA follows: TGTGCCAGCTCACCGCCAAGGGGGCAGGGCACCGGGGAGCTGTTTTTT. Amino acid sequence: CASSPPRGQGTGELFF. Filled out from reference TRBV18 and TRBJ2-2, the complete variable domain reads NAGVMQNPRHLVRRRGQEARLRCSPMKGHSHVYWYRQLPEEGLKFMVYLQKENIIDESGMPKERFSAEFPKEGPSILRIQQVVRGDSAAYFCASSPPRGQGTGELFFGEGSRLTVL.

This clone was detected only once. The genes are TRBV25-1 and TRBJ2-2; 9 bases match TRBD1. Trimming took 3 bases from V and 3 from J; bases not matched to a gene: 5. The germline gives CDR1 MGHDK, CDR2 SYGVNS. The CDR3 loop spans 16 amino acids. DNA for the CDR3: TGTGCCAGCAGTGACCCGGGACAGGGAGACACCGGGGAGCTGTTTTTT. It specifies CASSDPGQGDTGELFF.

This chain connects TRBV28 to TRBJ1-1; TRBD1 is a possible D gene (5 bases). The V and J ends lost 5 bases and 2 bases respectively, with 18 bases between them. Germline loops: CDR1 MDHEN, CDR2 SYDVKM. This CDR3 has 16 amino acids. CDR3 protein: CASSPSLGQVNTEAFF. DNA for the CDR3: TGTGCCAGCAGTCCATCCTTGGGGCAAGTTAACACTGAAGCTTTCTTT. Combining the CDR3 with reference TRBV28 and TRBJ1-1 gives the whole variable domain DVKVTQSSRYLVKRTGEKVFLECVQDMDHENMFWYRQDPGLGLRLIYFSYDVKMKEKGDIPEGYSVSREKKERFSLILESASTNQTSMYLCASSPSLGQVNTEAFFGQGTRLTVV.

CDR3 DNA: TGTGCCAGCAGCTTAGCGCGGTGGGAAAGATGGACTGAAGCTTTCTTT. Protein sequence: CASSLARWERWTEAFF. The rearrangement uses TRBV7-8 and TRBJ1-1; D remains unclear. The CDR3 has 16 amino acids. CDR1 is SGHVS and CDR2 is FQNEAQ in the germline V gene. V was shortened by 0 bases and J by 5 bases, with 16 bases between the two germline ends.

The rearrangement uses TRBV19 and TRBJ1-5; TRBD1 agrees at 8 bases. CDR1 LNHDA and CDR2 SQIVND come from the germline V gene (reference sequence). Germline trimming cut 3 bases from V and 2 bases from J; bases unmatched to any gene: 9. CDR3 size: 17 residues. This CDR3 is CASSMAPQGARNQPQHF. Written as DNA, the CDR3 is TGTGCCAGTAGTATGGCTCCTCAGGGGGCGCGCAATCAGCCCCAGCATTTT.

V and J are TRBV19 and TRBJ1-2, with D unresolved. The V end lost 4 bases, the J end lost 4 bases, and 10 bases lay between the germline ends. The CDR3 spans 13 residues. Germline loops: CDR1 LNHDA, CDR2 SQIVND (reference sequence). The CDR3 spells CASSTPDTYGYTF. The CDR3 nucleotides are TGTGCCAGTAGTACTCCTGACACCTATGGCTACACCTTC.

This clone was recorded only once. The chain couples TRBV10-3 to TRBJ2-2, with 8 bases fitting TRBD2. Germline V CDR1 and CDR2: ENHRY, SYGVKD. The CDR3 runs 13 residues. Trimming at V came to 8 bases and at J to 7 bases, leaving 6 bases not matched to a gene. The CDR3 nucleotides read TGTGCCATCGGAGAGCGGGAGATCGGGGAGCTGTTTTTT. Its protein is CAIGEREIGELFF.

V is TRBV5-4 and J is TRBJ2-3; TRBD2 might be the D (6 bases). With 1 base removed from V and 2 bases from J, the gap between germline ends came to 11 bases. The CDR3 runs 15 residues. CDR1 is SGHNT, CDR2 YYREEE, per germline (reference sequence). The CDR3 sequence is CASSLSGEATDTQYF. DNA for the CDR3: TGTGCCAGCAGCTTGTCGGGGGAGGCCACAGATACGCAGTATTTT. Combining the CDR3 with reference TRBV5-4 and TRBJ2-3 gives the whole variable domain ETGVTQSPTHLIKTRGQQVTLRCSSQSGHNTVSWYQQALGQGPQFIFQYYREEENGRGNFPPRFSGLQFPNYSSELNVNALELDDSALYLCASSLSGEATDTQYFGPGTRLTVL.

On this clone: A junction boundary mismatches the germline segment, possibly from a read error. Other DNA sequences from this sample encode an identical CDR3 as well. The chain is built from TRBV6-6 and TRBJ2-6; D gene ambiguous. The CDR3 loop spans 13 amino acids. From germline, CDR1 is MNHNY and CDR2 SVGAGI (reference sequence). The CDR3 is CASTESGANVLTF. CDR3 DNA sequence: TGCGCCAGCACCGAGAGTGGGGCCAACGTCCTGACTTTC.

The chain joins TRBV13 to TRBJ2-5; 8 nucleotides agree with TRBD1. The length of the CDR3 is 14 residues. V dropped 3 bases and J dropped 4; count of bases not matched to a gene: 4. Per the germline V gene, CDR1 is PRHDT and CDR2 is FYEKMQ (reference sequence). Written as DNA, the CDR3 is TGTGCCAGCAGCTTCGGACAGGGAGGAGAGACCCAGTACTTC. It translates to CASSFGQGGETQYF.

V usage is TRBV11-2 and J usage is TRBJ1-1; 7 nucleotides line up with TRBD1. This CDR3 contains 15 residues. After removal of 6 bases from V and 6 bases from J, the junction contained 13 bases not matched to a gene. The germline V gene encodes CDR1 SGHAT and CDR2 FQNNGV. DNA of the CDR3: TGTGCCAGCAGACCGCTGACAGGGAAGGCCCCTGAAGCTTTCTTT. Translated, it gives CASRPLTGKAPEAFF.

This clone was picked up one time. The genes are TRBV4-1 and TRBJ1-5; D unresolved. The CDR3 length is 15 residues. Germline V gene data show CDR1 as MGHRA and CDR2 as YSYEKL. The ends were cut back, 0 bases at V and 6 bases at J, with 12 bases in the middle. CDR3: CASSQDGFGGQPQHF. CDR3 nucleotides: TGCGCCAGCAGCCAAGACGGCTTCGGTGGTCAGCCCCAGCATTTT.

The chain uses TRBV7-9 and TRBJ1-4, with no clear D. Per the germline V gene, CDR1 is SEHNR and CDR2 is FQNEAQ (reference sequence). V lost 3 bases and J lost 7, with 6 bases in between. The CDR3 extends over 12 amino acids. The CDR3: CASSFTPEKLFF. The CDR3 region has the DNA TGTGCCAGCAGCTTTACCCCTGAAAAACTGTTTTTT.

This clone was seen once. The chain combines TRBV7-6 with TRBJ2-4; 8 bases agree with TRBD1. CDR3 length: 17 amino acids. Germline V gene sequence: CDR1 SGHVS, CDR2 FNYEAQ. The trim removed 1 base at V and 2 bases at J, leaving 7 bases unmatched. CDR3 protein: CASSLGSGGATKNIQYF. CDR3 nucleotide sequence: TGTGCCAGCAGCTTAGGTTCAGGGGGCGCGACCAAAAACATTCAGTACTTC.

The chain is built from TRBV6-6 and TRBJ1-2, with D possibly TRBD1 on 6 matching bases. V was trimmed by 5 bases and J by 8 bases, leaving 15 bases between them. Germline V gene data show CDR1 as MNHNY and CDR2 as SVGAGI (reference sequence). The CDR3 runs to 13 residues. CDR3 sequence: CASSPQGVGGYTF. In DNA form, the CDR3 reads TGTGCCAGCAGTCCACAGGGTGTCGGGGGCTACACCTTC.

The rearrangement uses TRBV28 and TRBJ2-1, with TRBD2 identical over 10 bases. Germline CDR1 reads MDHEN; CDR2 reads SYDVKM. This CDR3 comprises 15 residues. The V gene end was trimmed by 6 bases and the J gene end by 5 bases; junction bases not matched to a gene: 7. The CDR3 loop is CASRKREGGNNEQFF. CDR3 bases: TGTGCCAGCAGGAAGCGGGAGGGAGGGAACAATGAGCAGTTCTTC.

The chain combines TRBV9 with TRBJ2-3; no clear D. V shed 0 bases and J shed 6 bases, with 17 bases lying between them. CDR1 SGDLS and CDR2 YYNGEE come from the germline V gene. The CDR3 spans 16 residues. The CDR3 reads CASSVGTTHPTDTQYF. The CDR3 DNA follows: TGTGCCAGCAGCGTAGGAACAACTCACCCTACGGATACGCAGTATTTT.

The genes are TRBV5-4 and TRBJ2-7, with 10 bases matching TRBD2. This CDR3 has 14 amino acids. V lost 1 base, J lost 7 bases, and 5 bases stayed unmatched. Germline CDR1 and CDR2: SGHNT and YYREEE (reference sequence). CDR3 in amino acids: CASSLSSGSQEQYF. The CDR3 DNA sequence: TGTGCCAGCAGCTTGTCTAGCGGGAGTCAGGAGCAGTACTTC.